One and the same sample provided the 3 T cell receptor beta chains below, sequenced in a study of T cells in Graves' hyperthyroidism and ophthalmopathy. Template material for amplifying TCR beta CDR3 regions consisted of RNA transcripts. Primed by the HTBI set, a first-round RT-PCR was run on the TCR CDR3. MiXCR, applied by TCRdb to the multiplex PCR reads, yields one record per CDR3 protein. The repertoire holds about half a million distinct CDR3 sequences, with about 16% as singletons. Source material: blood. These receptors all come from a woman aged 25 to 39 with Graves' ophthalmopathy.

This clonotype has ten or more counts. The rearrangement links TRBV7-2 to TRBJ2-7; no clear D gene. Germline V lookup: CDR1 SGHTA, CDR2 FQGNSA. Between the trimmed V and J ends, which lost 5 bases and 3 bases, there was a span of 11 bases. The CDR3 loop spans 13 amino acids. The CDR3 DNA is TGTGCCAGCAGCACCCGGACGGACTACGAGCAGTACTTC. Its translation: CASSTRTDYEQYF.

This sequence joins TRBV20-1 and TRBJ2-5; D is unclear. This CDR3 comprises 13 residues. Germline V gene data show CDR1 as DFQATT and CDR2 as SNEGSKA (reference sequence). V was trimmed by 3 bases and J by 3 bases, leaving 11 bases between them. In DNA form, the CDR3 reads TGCAGTGCTAGTTTTTTGCCGAAAGAGACCCAGTACTTC. Translation gives CSASFLPKETQYF.

This sequence joins TRBV20-1 and TRBJ1-4, with D possibly matching TRBD1 (5 bases). The CDR3 spans 14 residues. The V end was cut by 4 bases, the J end by 2 bases, with 11 bases between. Germline lookup yields CDR1 DFQATT and CDR2 SNEGSKA (reference sequence). In nucleotides, the CDR3 is TGCAGTGCTACAGGGTTTTCTACTAATGAAAAACTGTTTTTT. Amino acids: CSATGFSTNEKLFF.